Following are 10 T cell receptor beta chains from one sample sequenced in a study of CD8 T cells in ankylosing spondylitis. TCRdb processed the 5' RACE reads anew with MiXCR; each CDR3 protein has one entry. The sample has 150,000 to 200,000 distinct CDR3 sequences, 9.5% to 15% seen once. Sequenced input: blood, either unsorted or a sorted T cell fraction (not recorded which). Receptors originate from a male donor with ankylosing spondylitis or in good health (not recorded which).

In this sample, this clonotype turned up a few times. The chain combines TRBV5-5 with TRBJ1-2; TRBD1 is a possible D gene (6 bases). Looked up from germline, CDR1 is SGHKS and CDR2 is YYEKEE (reference sequence). V gave up 0 bases and J gave up 1 base, with 13 bases separating them. This CDR3 is 16 amino acids long. The CDR3 bases are TGTGCCAGCAGCTTGGATGGGGGCGGTTATAACTATGGCTACACCTTC. Protein sequence: CASSLDGGGYNYGYTF. The full variable domain, completed using reference TRBV5-5 and TRBJ1-2, is DAGVTQSPTHLIKTRGQQVTLRCSPISGHKSVSWYQQVLGQGPQFIFQYYEKEERGRGNFPDRFSARQFPNYSSELNVNALLLGDSALYLCASSLDGGGYNYGYTFGSGTRLTVV.

In this sample, this clonotype turned up a few times. This chain joins TRBV4-1 and TRBJ2-2, with D unclear. The CDR3 length is 14 residues. Germline V gives CDR1 MGHRA, CDR2 YSYEKL. V lost 2 bases to trimming and J lost 8 bases, with 12 bases between them. The CDR3 bases are TGCGCCAGCAGCCAAAGGGCCAATGCGGGGGAGCTGTTTTTT. Its protein product is CASSQRANAGELFF.

The chain has TRBV7-8 and TRBJ2-4; TRBD2 agrees at 9 bases. The CDR3 length is 16 residues. Per the germline V gene, CDR1 is SGHVS and CDR2 is FQNEAQ. Trimming removed 4 bases from V and 8 bases from J; junction bases left unmatched: 12. In DNA form, the CDR3 reads TGTGCCAGCAGCTACAGTGGGAGCGGGGGGCGTCACATTCAGTACTTC. This gives the protein CASSYSGSGGRHIQYF.

The chain employs TRBV12-5 and TRBJ2-2, with D unresolved. Germline lookup yields CDR1 LGHNT and CDR2 FRNRAP. CDR3 size: 14 residues. Trimming pared 1 base from V and 6 bases from J, leaving 9 bases between. The DNA of the CDR3 is TGTGCTAGTGGTTTGGGGTTCAAACCCGGGGAGCTGTTTTTT. This sequence encodes CASGLGFKPGELFF.

Ten or more counts support this clonotype. This rearrangement joins TRBV7-9 to TRBJ2-1; TRBD2 matches at 9 bases. The CDR3 length is 14 residues. J gave up 7 bases and V 1 base, and 2 bases lay outside the gene matches. Per the germline V gene, CDR1 is SEHNR and CDR2 is FQNEAQ (reference sequence). In nucleotides, the CDR3 is TGTGCCAGCAGCTTAGTAGCGGGAGATAATGAGCAGTTCTTC. Protein: CASSLVAGDNEQFF. Full variable domain (rest looked up from reference TRBV7-9 and TRBJ2-1): DTGVSQNPRHKITKRGQNVTFRCDPISEHNRLYWYRQTLGQGPEFLTYFQNEAQLEKSRLLSDRFSAERPKGSFSTLEIQRTEQGDSAMYLCASSLVAGDNEQFFGPGTRLTVL.

The chain couples TRBV4-1 to TRBJ2-3, with 10 bases fitting TRBD2. With 4 bases clipped from V and 4 bases from J, the junction kept 11 bases outside the gene matches. The length of the CDR3 is 17 residues. Looked up from germline, CDR1 is MGHRA and CDR2 is YSYEKL. The CDR3 sequence is CASSLAEAGGPADTQYF. CDR3 in DNA: TGCGCCAGCAGCCTGGCGGAAGCGGGGGGGCCTGCAGATACGCAGTATTTT.

The V and J genes are TRBV11-2 and TRBJ2-7; 8 positions match TRBD1. Germline V CDR1 and CDR2: SGHAT, FQNNGV. This CDR3 has 13 residues. The V segment lost 3 bases and the J segment 5 bases; nucleotides outside the gene matches: 3. The CDR3 coding sequence is TGTGCCAGCAGCTTTGGACAGGGCCACGAGCAGTACTTC. This encodes CASSFGQGHEQYF.

This clonotype has a handful of counts. V is TRBV2 and J is TRBJ2-1; 10 nucleotides match TRBD2. Germline V gene sequence: CDR1 SNHLY, CDR2 FYNNEI. The CDR3 is 15 amino acids. J was trimmed by 2 bases and V by 2 bases; bases with no gene match: 0. The chain's CDR3 is CASSESGGAYNEQFF. Here the CDR3 DNA reads TGTGCCAGCAGTGAAAGCGGGGGGGCCTACAATGAGCAGTTCTTC.

This chain connects TRBV5-1 to TRBJ1-1, with D perhaps matching TRBD1 (5 bases). The CDR3 length is 14 residues. Trimming pared 4 bases from V and 13 bases from J, leaving 23 bases between. In germline, CDR1 is SGHRS, CDR2 YFSETQ. CDR3 sequence reads: CASSPPDTGMECFF. The CDR3 region has the DNA TGCGCCAGCAGCCCCCCAGACACAGGTATGGAATGTTTCTTT.

This chain connects TRBV4-1 to TRBJ1-2, with D possibly TRBD1 on 6 matching bases. The CDR3 has 15 residues. The V gene lost 0 bases and the J gene lost 4 bases, with 12 bases spanning the gap. CDR1 and CDR2 (germline): MGHRA, YSYEKL. The CDR3 loop reads CASSQEPGQAYGYTF. The CDR3 DNA follows: TGCGCCAGCAGCCAAGAACCGGGACAAGCCTATGGCTACACCTTC.